A selection of T cell receptor beta chains follows, all from one sample in a study of blood T cell repertoires in COVID-19. This table comes from immunoSEQ multiplex PCR, and its TCRdb copy is limited to in-frame clones, with some not included. The table records under 20,000 clones, approximately 78% of them present only once. The sample was peripheral blood. The receptors originated from a man in his fifties or sixties with acute or convalescent COVID-19. CDR3s include the opening cysteine and the closing phenylalanine or tryptophan. D genes are given only for firm matches. Clone size is shown for a subset of rows, as once, few, many or a class of expanded clone.

J,D,size,V,CDR3,DNA
TRBJ2-3,TRBD2,-,TRBV27,CASSFGAGGFTDTQYF,TGTGCCAGCAGTTTTGGGGCGGGGGGCTTCACAGATACGCAGTATTTT
TRBJ1-1,TRBD1,-,TRBV2,CASSGLGQANTEAFF,TGTGCCAGCAGTGGCCTAGGACAGGCGAACACTGAAGCTTTCTTT
TRBJ2-2,-,-,TRBV12-3/TRBV12-4,CASSPRSGELFF,TGTGCCAGCAGTCCCCGCAGTGGGGAGCTGTTTTTT
TRBJ2-5,TRBD2,-,TRBV13,CASSLGLAGAGGTQYF,TGTGCCAGCAGCTTGGGACTAGCGGGGGCCGGAGGGACCCAGTACTTC
TRBJ1-2,-,-,TRBV9,CASSVGHPGGGYTF,TGTGCCAGCAGCGTGGGACACCCCGGTGGTGGCTACACCTTC
TRBJ2-2,TRBD1,-,TRBV24-1,CATDDRGTGELFF,TGTGCCACCGACGACAGGGGAACCGGGGAGCTGTTTTTT
TRBJ1-1,TRBD1,-,TRBV7-3,CASSSTGGRTEAFF,TGTGCCAGCAGCTCGACAGGGGGCCGCACTGAAGCTTTCTTT
TRBJ1-5,-,-,TRBV5-1,CASSEGGGRNQPQHF,TGCGCCAGCAGCGAGGGAGGCGGGCGCAATCAGCCCCAGCATTTT
TRBJ1-5,-,-,TRBV10-3,CAISESVASNQPQHF,TGTGCCATCAGTGAAAGTGTGGCTAGCAATCAGCCCCAGCATTTT
TRBJ1-5,TRBD1,once,TRBV11-2,CASSPGQGDNQPQHF,TGTGCCAGCAGCCCCGGACAGGGGGACAATCAGCCCCAGCATTTT
TRBJ1-4,TRBD1,-,TRBV10-2,CASSDRGSEKLFF,TGCGCCAGTTCGGACAGGGGATCTGAAAAACTGTTTTTT
TRBJ2-2,TRBD1,-,TRBV5-1,CASSSQGAVGELFF,TGCGCCAGCAGCTCCCAGGGGGCAGTCGGGGAGCTGTTTTTT
TRBJ1-5,TRBD1,-,TRBV19,CASIPKLDRGISNQPQHF,TGTGCCAGTATCCCCAAGCTTGACAGGGGAATTAGCAATCAGCCCCAGCATTTT
TRBJ2-5,TRBD1,-,TRBV5-1,CASSSGQGGETQYF,TGCGCCAGCAGCTCCGGACAGGGAGGAGAGACCCAGTACTTC
TRBJ1-2,TRBD1,-,TRBV6-5,CASRGTGGYGYTF,TGTGCCAGCAGGGGGACAGGGGGATACGGCTACACCTTC
TRBJ2-7,-,-,TRBV6-2/TRBV6-3,CASSTGSSYEQYF,TGTGCCAGCAGTACGGGGAGCTCCTACGAGCAGTACTTC
TRBJ2-3,-,-,TRBV5-5,CASSPAGDTQYF,TGTGCCAGCAGTCCGGCGGGGGATACGCAGTATTTT
TRBJ2-3,-,few,TRBV28,CASSHQDTQYF,TGTGCCAGCAGTCATCAAGATACGCAGTATTTT
TRBJ2-3,-,-,TRBV10-3,CATKRGSSTDTQYF,TGTGCCACCAAAAGGGGCTCTAGCACAGATACGCAGTATTTT
TRBJ1-6,-,-,TRBV11-2,CASSLLTGNNSPLHF,TGTGCCAGCAGCTTATTAACTGGTAATAATTCACCCCTCCACTTT
TRBJ1-4,-,-,TRBV15,CATSRGGQAGEKLFF,TGTGCCACCAGCAGAGGCGGGCAGGCGGGAGAAAAACTGTTTTTT
TRBJ1-4,TRBD1,-,TRBV4-1,CASSQDGQGAYDEKLFF,TGCGCCAGCAGCCAAGACGGACAGGGGGCCTATGATGAAAAACTGTTTTTT
TRBJ2-7,TRBD1,-,TRBV19,CASSNRQGSAYEQYF,TGTGCCAGTAGTAACCGACAGGGAAGTGCCTACGAGCAGTACTTC
TRBJ2-6,-,-,TRBV6-5,CASSWQNTGANVLTF,TGTGCCAGCAGTTGGCAGAACACTGGGGCCAACGTCCTGACTTTC
TRBJ1-5,-,-,TRBV27,CASSPLGGQPQHF,TGTGCCAGCAGTCCACTTGGCGGGCAGCCCCAGCATTTT
TRBJ1-6,TRBD1,-,TRBV5-4,CASSSAGTGRLGLHF,TGTGCCAGCAGCTCTGCCGGGACAGGGCGCCTAGGCCTCCACTTT
TRBJ1-1,TRBD1,-,TRBV7-3,CASSSEGGSNTEAFF,TGTGCCAGCAGCTCCGAAGGGGGCTCGAACACTGAAGCTTTCTTT
TRBJ2-3,TRBD2,-,TRBV5-5,CASSLALRGGVGDTQYF,TGTGCCAGCAGCTTGGCCCTCCGCGGGGGAGTTGGAGATACGCAGTATTTT
TRBJ2-1,-,-,TRBV2,CASHGQLGNEQFF,TGTGCCAGCCACGGACAGCTAGGCAATGAGCAGTTCTTC
TRBJ1-6,TRBD1,-,TRBV18,CASSSTGTNSPLHF,TGTGCCAGCTCATCGACAGGGACTAATTCACCCCTCCACTTT
TRBJ1-5,-,-,TRBV4-1,CASSQDSGMDPPQHF,TGCGCCAGCAGCCAAGATTCAGGGATGGATCCGCCCCAGCATTTT
TRBJ1-2,-,-,TRBV27,CASSPHPRTAEAPYGYTF,TGTGCCAGCAGTCCTCACCCGCGGACAGCCGAAGCCCCCTATGGCTACACCTTC
TRBJ1-5,-,-,TRBV21-1,CASSKVGRNQPQHF,TGTGCCAGCAGCAAAGTGGGGCGAAATCAGCCCCAGCATTTT
TRBJ2-2,TRBD1,-,TRBV25-1,CASSVRDREYAGELFF,TGTGCCAGCAGTGTCCGGGACAGGGAGTACGCCGGGGAGCTGTTTTTT
TRBJ1-5,-,-,TRBV12-3/TRBV12-4,CASSSRGNQPQHF,TGTGCCAGCAGTTCCAGGGGCAATCAGCCCCAGCATTTT
TRBJ2-5,TRBD2,-,TRBV5-7,CASSLRRGETQETQYF,TGTGCCAGCAGCTTGAGGCGGGGGGAAACCCAAGAGACCCAGTACTTC
TRBJ2-1,TRBD1,-,TRBV2,CASRELTGSNEQFF,TGTGCCAGCAGGGAATTGACAGGGTCCAATGAGCAGTTCTTC
TRBJ1-2,TRBD1,-,TRBV19,CASSPWVDRDGYTF,TGTGCCAGTAGTCCCTGGGTGGACAGGGATGGCTACACCTTC
TRBJ1-2,-,few,TRBV29-1,CSVDFSPTTRRGYTF,TGCAGCGTTGATTTTTCACCGACAACAAGGCGAGGCTACACCTTC
TRBJ1-5,-,once,TRBV6-5,CASGEGINQPQHF,TGTGCCAGCGGGGAGGGGATAAATCAGCCCCAGCATTTT
TRBJ2-1,-,once,TRBV2,CASSDVLVIDEQFF,TGTGCCAGCAGTGATGTACTAGTCATAGATGAGCAGTTCTTC
TRBJ1-1,-,-,TRBV12-3/TRBV12-4,CASSPGHPTEAFF,TGTGCCAGCAGTCCGGGACACCCCACTGAAGCTTTCTTT